The present T cell receptor beta chain was sequenced within a study of CD8 T cells in ankylosing spondylitis. Library preparation for TCR beta used quantitative 5'-RACE with molecular barcodes. TCRdb fed the 5' RACE reads into MiXCR, producing one record per CDR3 protein. The data show under 250,000 distinct CDR3 sequences, under 8.5% seen once. V trimming: 1 base; J trimming: 6 bases; junction bases outside the gene matches: 10. The length of the CDR3 is 17 residues. CDR1 and CDR2 from the germline V gene are DFQATT and SNEGSKA (reference sequence). Study-level findings and limits: In ankylosing spondylitis blood, a motif of roughly 8 highly homologous TCR beta variants appeared characteristic. Prior literature has documented some motif variants in synovial fluid and blood from reactive arthritis.

This clonotype was picked up many times. Its antigen is currently unknown. This chain joins TRBV20-1 and TRBJ2-7, with TRBD2 identical over 15 bases. Sequenced material: blood, either unsorted or a sorted T cell fraction (not recorded which). This clonotype was obtained from a female donor with ankylosing spondylitis or in good health (not recorded which). The CDR3 sequence is CSARGGLAGGPRIEQYF. CDR3 coding DNA: TGCAGTGCTAGAGGCGGACTAGCGGGAGGGCCACGGATCGAGCAGTACTTC.